Listed below are T cell receptor beta chains from one sample, sequenced in a study of identical twins. One entry per CDR3 protein results from TCRdb running MiXCR on the 5' RACE reads. The repertoire holds roughly 260,000 distinct CDR3 sequences, with 6% to 8.5% as singletons. This same sample was also part of a study on yellow fever vaccine responses in identical twins.

What was sequenced was CD8+ T cells sorted from blood. The receptors originated from a woman under 30 in good health. CDR3s include the opening cysteine and the closing phenylalanine or tryptophan. The D gene is left open where the match is weak. The size of a clone is reported for some rows only, either as once, few or many, or as a class for expanded clones.

d_call,clone_size,v_call,j_call,cdr3_nt,cdr3_aa
.,many,TRBV7-8,TRBJ2-1,TGTGCCAGCAGCTCCGGCGGAGGGGGGATCAATGAGCAGTTCTTC,CASSSGGGGINEQFF
TRBD2,few,TRBV9,TRBJ2-1,TGTGCCAGCAGCGTAGGCGTAGCGGGAGAAGACTACAATGAGCAGTTCTTC,CASSVGVAGEDYNEQFF
.,many,TRBV7-9,TRBJ2-5,TGTGCCAGCAGCTCGGATCACCGGGACACCCAAGAGACCCAGTACTTC,CASSSDHRDTQETQYF
.,.,TRBV7-9,TRBJ1-6,TGTGCCAGCAGCTCTGGTCGTTCACCCCTCCACTTT,CASSSGRSPLHF
TRBD2,many,TRBV2,TRBJ2-1,TGTGCCAGCAGTGGTTGGATAGCGGGGACCTACAATGAGCAGTTCTTC,CASSGWIAGTYNEQFF
TRBD1,many,TRBV29-1,TRBJ2-7,TGCAGCGTTGTACAGGGGTCCTACGAGCAGTACTTC,CSVVQGSYEQYF
.,few,TRBV28,TRBJ2-5,TGTGCCAGCCCCGGGCGAGGGAGCGAAGAGACCCAGTACTTC,CASPGRGSEETQYF
.,few,TRBV28,TRBJ1-1,TGTGCCAGCAGTCCCCCGGAGAGGGGCTACACTGAAGCTTTCTTT,CASSPPERGYTEAFF
.,.,TRBV4-1,TRBJ1-2,TGCGCCAGCAGCCAACGAATTGGGACATCGGATGGCTACACCTTC,CASSQRIGTSDGYTF
TRBD1,few,TRBV7-8,TRBJ2-2,TGTGCCAGCAGTTCCGGACAGGGGGTTTTCGGCGGGGAGCTGTTTTTT,CASSSGQGVFGGELFF
TRBD2,few,TRBV11-2,TRBJ2-1,TGTGCCAGCAGTATAGCGGGCCTGAACAATGAGCAGTTCTTC,CASSIAGLNNEQFF